This is a list of T cell receptor beta chains from one sample in a study of OX40 agonist ivuxolimab in advanced cancers. Assay used: immunoSEQ multiplex PCR; TCRdb lists only in-frame clones, some missing. This sample has under 25,000 clones, with approximately 87% found just once. The sequencing here drew on CD4+ or CD8+ T cells sorted from blood, taken in a trial of the OX40 agonist ivuxolimab. The receptor source for this set is an adult with an advanced solid tumor such as melanoma, head and neck, liver or kidney cancer. CDR3s include the opening cysteine and the closing phenylalanine or tryptophan. The D gene is left open where the match is weak. Clone size is shown for a subset of rows, as once, few, many or a class of expanded clone.

v_gene,d_gene,abundance,j_gene,CDR3aa,CDR3nt
TRBV6-5,-,-,TRBJ1-2,CASSVVRMGGGGYTF,TGTGCCAGCAGTGTCGTTCGAATGGGAGGCGGTGGCTACACCTTC
TRBV5-4,-,-,TRBJ1-1,CASSLGGRKNTEAFF,TGTGCCAGCAGCTTGGGCGGCAGAAAGAACACTGAAGCTTTCTTT
TRBV6-6,-,-,TRBJ2-7,CASSHHYEQYF,TGTGCCAGCAGTCACCACTACGAGCAGTACTTC
TRBV11-2,-,-,TRBJ1-6,CASSTLRGSDSPLHF,TGTGCCAGCAGCACTCTCCGAGGTTCGGATTCACCCCTCCACTTT
TRBV30,-,-,TRBJ1-1,CAWSANSGGTWEAFF,TGTGCCTGGAGTGCCAACAGCGGAGGGACATGGGAAGCTTTCTTT
TRBV30,TRBD1,-,TRBJ2-7,CAWRRDRGWYLVHEQYF,TGTGCCTGGAGGCGGGACAGGGGTTGGTATCTAGTTCACGAGCAGTACTTC
TRBV6-6,-,once,TRBJ2-7,CASSDRYEQYF,TGTGCCAGCAGCGACAGATACGAGCAGTACTTC
TRBV5-1,-,few,TRBJ1-2,CASSLDGWGYTF,TGCGCCAGCAGCTTGGACGGCTGGGGCTACACCTTC
TRBV9,-,-,TRBJ2-5,CASSVFGQETQYF,TGTGCCAGCAGCGTATTTGGGCAAGAGACCCAGTACTTC
TRBV7-2,-,-,TRBJ2-7,CASSRDFYYEQYF,TGTGCCAGCAGCCGGGACTTTTACTACGAGCAGTACTTC
TRBV2,TRBD2,-,TRBJ2-3,CASRRTSGTDTQYF,TGTGCCAGCAGAAGGACTAGCGGGACAGATACGCAGTATTTT
TRBV6-5,-,-,TRBJ1-1,CASSLSLNTEAFF,TGTGCCAGCAGCCTGTCCTTGAACACTGAAGCTTTCTTT
TRBV7-9,-,-,TRBJ2-3,CASSLLMDTQYF,TGTGCCAGCAGCTTATTGATGGATACGCAGTATTTT
TRBV6-1,-,-,TRBJ2-7,CASSEGKGVGIYEQYF,TGTGCCAGCAGTGAAGGGAAGGGCGTCGGGATCTACGAGCAGTACTTC
TRBV2,TRBD1,-,TRBJ2-7,CASNIGQGYEQYF,TGTGCCAGCAATATCGGACAGGGCTACGAGCAGTACTTC
TRBV19,-,few,TRBJ1-4,CASSMQKHEKLFF,TGTGCCAGTAGTATGCAGAAACATGAAAAACTGTTTTTT
TRBV15,-,-,TRBJ1-1,CATSSEGLNTEAFF,TGTGCCACCAGCAGTGAGGGATTGAACACTGAAGCTTTCTTT
TRBV6-6,-,-,TRBJ1-3,CASSYSVGGNTIYF,TGTGCCAGCAGTTACTCCGTGGGGGGAAACACCATATATTTT
TRBV6-5,TRBD1,-,TRBJ1-1,CASSYKTGTGAAFF,TGTGCCAGCAGTTACAAAACCGGGACAGGGGCCGCTTTCTTT
TRBV5-1,-,-,TRBJ2-7,CASKGSRSEQYF,TGCGCCAGTAAAGGGTCTAGGAGCGAGCAGTACTTC
TRBV4-2,TRBD1,-,TRBJ1-2,CASSHLDREDGYTF,TGTGCCAGCAGCCACCTTGACAGGGAAGATGGCTACACCTTC
TRBV5-4,TRBD1,-,TRBJ2-3,CASSLDRGLTDTQYF,TGTGCCAGCAGCTTGGACAGGGGGCTGACAGATACGCAGTATTTT
TRBV2,TRBD1,-,TRBJ1-5,CASSRQGISNQPQHF,TGTGCCAGCAGCCGACAGGGAATAAGCAATCAGCCCCAGCATTTT
TRBV7-3,TRBD1,-,TRBJ1-2,CASSLNPGTGVGYTF,TGTGCCAGCAGCTTAAACCCTGGGACAGGGGTTGGCTACACCTTC
TRBV11-2,TRBD1,few,TRBJ2-7,CASSLEGQGSYEQYF,TGTGCCAGCAGCTTAGAGGGACAGGGCTCCTACGAGCAGTACTTC
TRBV6-5,-,once,TRBJ2-7,CASTTLGSPSYEQYF,TGTGCCAGCACCACCCTGGGCAGCCCATCCTACGAGCAGTACTTC
TRBV15,-,-,TRBJ1-5,CATSRVGGGQYSNQPQHF,TGTGCCACCAGCAGAGTGGGAGGGGGGCAGTATAGCAATCAGCCCCAGCATTTT
TRBV27,-,few,TRBJ2-7,CASSLRKVSSYEQYF,TGTGCCAGCAGTTTAAGGAAAGTGAGCTCCTACGAGCAGTACTTC
TRBV5-8,-,-,TRBJ1-2,CASSLEVGDYGYTF,TGTGCCAGCAGCTTGGAGGTGGGTGACTATGGCTACACCTTC
TRBV5-1,TRBD2,-,TRBJ2-7,CASSLTASGSGEQYF,TGCGCCAGCAGCTTAACCGCTAGCGGGAGTGGCGAGCAGTACTTC
TRBV30,-,-,TRBJ2-1,CAWSVRGPRAYNEQFF,TGTGCCTGGAGTGTACGCGGGCCTCGGGCCTACAATGAGCAGTTCTTC
TRBV6-1,-,-,TRBJ1-2,CASSGQTGSYGYTF,TGTGCCAGCAGTGGACAGACAGGTAGCTATGGCTACACCTTC
TRBV7-2,TRBD2,-,TRBJ2-3,CASSLTSGIVDTQYF,TGTGCCAGCAGCTTAACTAGCGGGATTGTAGATACGCAGTATTTT
TRBV19,TRBD1,-,TRBJ2-5,CASSRGTGGGMETQYF,TGTGCCAGTAGTAGGGGGACAGGGGGCGGAATGGAGACCCAGTACTTC
TRBV28,-,few,TRBJ1-5,CASRATGSGQPQHF,TGTGCCAGCAGAGCAACAGGGTCGGGTCAGCCCCAGCATTTT
TRBV15,-,-,TRBJ2-1,CATSNPSSYNEQFF,TGTGCCACCAGTAATCCCAGCTCCTACAATGAGCAGTTCTTC
TRBV5-6,TRBD1,-,TRBJ2-1,CASSHGQEFNKQFF,TGTGCCAGCAGCCATGGACAGGAATTCAATAAGCAGTTCTTC
TRBV9,-,-,TRBJ2-2,CASSYPRGTNTGELFF,TGTGCCAGCAGCTACCCTCGGGGTACGAACACCGGGGAGCTGTTTTTT
TRBV2,TRBD1,-,TRBJ1-1,CAPRGQLNTEAFF,TGTGCCCCGAGGGGGCAGTTGAACACTGAAGCTTTCTTT
TRBV11-1,-,-,TRBJ1-5,CASSLSDNQPQHF,TGTGCCAGCAGCTTGAGCGACAATCAGCCCCAGCATTTT